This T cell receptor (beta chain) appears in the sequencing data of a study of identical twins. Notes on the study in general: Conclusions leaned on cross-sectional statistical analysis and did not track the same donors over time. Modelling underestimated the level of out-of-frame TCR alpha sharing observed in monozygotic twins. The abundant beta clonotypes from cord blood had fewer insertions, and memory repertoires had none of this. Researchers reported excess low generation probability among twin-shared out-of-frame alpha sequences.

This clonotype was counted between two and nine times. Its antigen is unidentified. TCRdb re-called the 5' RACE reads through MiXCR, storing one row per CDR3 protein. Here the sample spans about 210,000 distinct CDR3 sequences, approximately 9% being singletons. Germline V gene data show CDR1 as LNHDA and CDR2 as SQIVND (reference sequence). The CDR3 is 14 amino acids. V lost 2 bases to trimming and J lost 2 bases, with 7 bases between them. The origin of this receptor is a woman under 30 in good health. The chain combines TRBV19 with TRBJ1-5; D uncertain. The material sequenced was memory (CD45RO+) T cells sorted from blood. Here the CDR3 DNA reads TGTGCCAGTAGTATACTAACAGGCAATCAGCCCCAGCATTTT. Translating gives CASSILTGNQPQHF.